This TCR beta chain originates from a study of T cell responses to AZD1222 COVID-19 vaccine. Germline V CDR1 and CDR2: SGHRS, YFSETQ. Trimming stripped 0 bases from V and 0 bases from J, with 13 bases between. CDR3 length equals 16 residues. Generated by immunoSEQ multiplex PCR, the TCRdb table keeps only in-frame clones and is missing some. The sample consists of 100,000 to 150,000 clones, 80% to 90% of them appearing once. This sample comprised peripheral blood, obtained 28 days after the second AZD1222 dose. The source is an adult who received the AZD1222 COVID-19 vaccine. This sequence joins TRBV5-1 and TRBJ2-7; D may correspond to TRBD1 or TRBD2 (5 bases each). The CDR3: CASSLGKRGNSYEQYF. CDR3 in DNA: TGCGCCAGCAGCTTGGGAAAGAGGGGTAACTCCTACGAGCAGTACTTC.